Shown below are 10 T cell receptor beta chains from a single sample sequenced in a study of molecular identifiers for immune sequencing clone quantification. TCRdb re-analysed the PCR reads in MiXCR, keeping a single row per CDR3 protein. The table lists around 480,000 distinct CDR3 sequences, about 25% of them singletons. The sequenced sample consisted of naive CD8+ T cells from blood, with Jurkat cell RNA spiked in. Subset indicated: FACS-sorted CD8+CD4-CCR7+CD45RA+ naive T cells. The source is a human donor in good health. Some libraries in this study had Jurkat cell RNA spiked in.

The chain carries TRBV12-3 or TRBV12-4 and TRBJ1-5; no reliable D call. The CDR3 is made up of 15 amino acids. Trimming took 5 bases from V and 2 from J, leaving 13 bases between them. CDR3 sequence: CASSQARIGNQPQHF. The DNA for the CDR3 is TGTGCCAGCAGTCAGGCCAGGATTGGCAATCAGCCCCAGCATTTT.

V and J are TRBV20-1 and TRBJ2-1; 10 bases are shared with TRBD2. V lost 5 bases and J lost 6; bases outside the gene matches: 10. This CDR3 region has 15 residues. The V gene's germline CDR1 is DFQATT and CDR2 SNEGSKA (reference sequence). The CDR3 DNA is TGCAGTGCTCCACCTGGGACTAGCGCTCCCAATGAGCAGTTCTTC. The encoded protein is CSAPPGTSAPNEQFF.

At least ten counts were recorded for this clonotype. The V and J genes are TRBV9 and TRBJ1-1; no clear D. In germline, CDR1 is SGDLS, CDR2 YYNGEE. The CDR3 is 15 amino acids. The V and J ends lost 4 bases and 1 base respectively, with 14 bases between them. The CDR3 spells CASSPRSGQNTEAFF. In DNA form, the CDR3 reads TGTGCCAGCAGCCCCCGTAGTGGGCAGAACACTGAAGCTTTCTTT.

CDR3 in amino acids: CSARGDRLAVIYEQYF. In nucleotides, the CDR3 is TGCAGTGCTAGGGGGGACCGACTAGCGGTGATCTACGAGCAGTACTTC. V is TRBV20-1 and J is TRBJ2-7, with 9 nucleotides matching TRBD2. Trimming at V came to 3 bases and at J to 3 bases, leaving 12 bases not matched to a gene. Germline CDR1 DFQATT, CDR2 SNEGSKA (reference sequence). This CDR3 is 16 amino acids long.

A note on this clonotype: A read error may be the cause here, since a much bigger clone is one base away. This chain joins TRBV6-5 and TRBJ1-1; 7 nucleotides line up with TRBD1. CDR1 and CDR2 (germline): MNHEY, SVGAGI. J was trimmed by 4 bases and V by 7 bases; bases with no gene match: 9. The CDR3 totals 14 residues. The CDR3 here is CASTSGTAITEAFF. The CDR3, as DNA: TGTGCCAGCACATCCGGGACAGCTATCACTGAAGCTTTCTTT.

This clonotype was seen more than once but under ten times. The chain uses TRBV11-2 and TRBJ2-1; TRBD1 or TRBD2 may be the D gene (6 bases each). CDR1 is SGHAT, CDR2 FQNNGV, per germline. Trimming took off 6 bases at V and 5 bases at J, with 20 bases between the two ends. This CDR3 has 16 residues. Here the CDR3 DNA reads TGTGCCAGCAGACCTACGGGGGCCAGCCCCGACAATGAGCAGTTCTTC. Amino acid sequence: CASRPTGASPDNEQFF.

The genes are TRBV19 and TRBJ2-7; 11 bases match TRBD2. There are 14 residues in the CDR3. Per the germline V gene, CDR1 is LNHDA and CDR2 is SQIVND (reference sequence). Unmatched junction bases numbered 0, after V lost 3 bases and J lost 2 bases. CDR3 amino acids: CASSMTSGTYEQYF. DNA for the CDR3: TGTGCCAGTAGTATGACTAGCGGGACCTACGAGCAGTACTTC.

This chain uses TRBV9 with TRBJ2-2; TRBD2 matches 7 bases. Trimming cost V 2 bases and J 6 bases; bases outside gene matches: 7. Per the germline V gene, CDR1 is SGDLS and CDR2 is YYNGEE. This CDR3 region has 15 residues. CDR3 in amino acids: CASSVGTTGAGELFF. The CDR3 DNA is TGTGCCAGCAGCGTCGGGACTACGGGGGCCGGGGAGCTGTTTTTT.

This clonotype was observed many times. The V and J genes are TRBV5-5 and TRBJ2-1; D gene unclear. The CDR3 length is 12 residues. The ends were cut back, 1 base at V and 6 bases at J, with 5 bases in the middle. CDR1 SGHKS and CDR2 YYEKEE come from the germline V gene (reference sequence). CDR3 nucleotide sequence: TGTGCCAGCAGCTTGAGAACCAATGAGCAGTTCTTC. This translates into CASSLRTNEQFF. The full variable domain, with the rest looked up from reference TRBV5-5 and TRBJ2-1, is DAGVTQSPTHLIKTRGQQVTLRCSPISGHKSVSWYQQVLGQGPQFIFQYYEKEERGRGNFPDRFSARQFPNYSSELNVNALLLGDSALYLCASSLRTNEQFFGPGTRLTVL.

The gene calls are TRBV6-1 and TRBJ1-2; no firm D call. This CDR3 is 12 amino acids long. The germline CDR1 and CDR2 sequences are MNHNS and SASEGT. Trimming pared 6 bases from V and 7 bases from J, leaving 12 bases between. The CDR3 DNA follows: TGTGCCAGCAGACAACAGTCTCCTGGCTACACCTTC. Amino acid sequence: CASRQQSPGYTF.